The clone carrying this T cell receptor beta chain was observed a few times. This specimen belongs to a study of T cells in Graves' hyperthyroidism and ophthalmopathy. Template material for amplifying TCR beta CDR3 regions consisted of RNA transcripts. First-round RT-PCR targeting the TCR CDR3 was performed with the HTBI primer set. TCRdb redid the calling of the multiplex PCR reads with MiXCR, one entry per CDR3 protein. This table holds 300,000 to 450,000 distinct CDR3 sequences, 15% to 17% found once. This receptor was identified in a woman aged 18-35 years with Graves' hyperthyroidism that later progressed to Graves' ophthalmopathy. What was sequenced was blood.

The CDR3 spells CASSQSAPSTDTQYF. Written as DNA, the CDR3 is TGTGCCAGCAGCCAATCAGCTCCCAGCACAGATACGCAGTATTTT. This chain joins TRBV5-4 and TRBJ2-3; D gene ambiguous. There are 15 residues in the CDR3. Trimming took 4 bases from V and 0 from J, leaving 12 bases between them. CDR1 is SGHNT, CDR2 YYREEE, per germline (reference sequence).